The present entry profiles one TCR beta chain with its context. This sample was taken from a study of T cells in Graves' hyperthyroidism and ophthalmopathy. Per the germline V gene, CDR1 is DFQATT and CDR2 is SNEGSKA (reference sequence). V lost 3 bases to trimming and J lost 1 base; unmatched junction nucleotides: 4. There are 14 residues in the CDR3. Template material for amplifying TCR beta CDR3 regions consisted of RNA transcripts. Using the HTBI primer set, a first-round RT-PCR was run on the TCR CDR3. From the multiplex PCR reads, TCRdb called clonotypes with MiXCR, one entry per CDR3 protein. The sample has about 210,000 distinct CDR3 sequences, 17% seen once.

The receptor was isolated from a man in his forties or fifties with Graves' hyperthyroidism. The sequencing input was blood. The chain carries TRBV20-1 and TRBJ2-7, with 9 nucleotides matching TRBD2. CDR3 sequence reads: CSARASGRSYEQYF. The CDR3 DNA reads as TGCAGTGCTAGGGCCAGCGGGAGGTCCTACGAGCAGTACTTC.